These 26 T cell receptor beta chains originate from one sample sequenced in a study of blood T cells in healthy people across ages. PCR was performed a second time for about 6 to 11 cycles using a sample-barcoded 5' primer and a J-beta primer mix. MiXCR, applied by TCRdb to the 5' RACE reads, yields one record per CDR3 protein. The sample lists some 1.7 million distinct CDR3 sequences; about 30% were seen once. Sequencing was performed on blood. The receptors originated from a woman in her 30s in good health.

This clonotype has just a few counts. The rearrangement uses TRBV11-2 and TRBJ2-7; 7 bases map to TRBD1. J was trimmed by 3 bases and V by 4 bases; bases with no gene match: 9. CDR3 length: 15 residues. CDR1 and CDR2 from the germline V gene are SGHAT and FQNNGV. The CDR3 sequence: CASSSPGQRIYEQYF. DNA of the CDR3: TGTGCCAGCAGCTCTCCGGGACAGAGGATCTACGAGCAGTACTTC. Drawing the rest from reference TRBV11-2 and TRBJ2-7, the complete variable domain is EAGVAQSPRYKIIEKRQSVAFWCNPISGHATLYWYQQILGQGPKLLIQFQNNGVVDDSQLPKDRFSAERLKGVDSTLKIQPAKLEDSAVYLCASSSPGQRIYEQYFGPGTRLTVT.

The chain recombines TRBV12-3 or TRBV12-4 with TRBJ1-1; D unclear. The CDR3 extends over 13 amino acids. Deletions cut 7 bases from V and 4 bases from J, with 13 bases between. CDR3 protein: CASIRWVGTEAFF. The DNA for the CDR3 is TGTGCCAGCATAAGGTGGGTCGGCACTGAAGCTTTCTTT.

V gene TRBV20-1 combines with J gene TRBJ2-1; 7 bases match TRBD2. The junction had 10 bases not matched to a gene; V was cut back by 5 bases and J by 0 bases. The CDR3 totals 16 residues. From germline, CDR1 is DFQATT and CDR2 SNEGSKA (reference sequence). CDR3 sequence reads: CSARIAGQVSYNEQFF. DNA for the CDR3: TGCAGTGCTCGTATAGCGGGCCAAGTCTCCTACAATGAGCAGTTCTTC.

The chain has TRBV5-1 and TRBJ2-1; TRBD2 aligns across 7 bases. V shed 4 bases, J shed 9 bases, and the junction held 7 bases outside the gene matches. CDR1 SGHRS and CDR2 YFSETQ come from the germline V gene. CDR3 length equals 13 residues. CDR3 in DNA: TGCGCCAGCAGCCTATTACTAGCGACTGAGCAGTTCTTC. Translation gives CASSLLLATEQFF.

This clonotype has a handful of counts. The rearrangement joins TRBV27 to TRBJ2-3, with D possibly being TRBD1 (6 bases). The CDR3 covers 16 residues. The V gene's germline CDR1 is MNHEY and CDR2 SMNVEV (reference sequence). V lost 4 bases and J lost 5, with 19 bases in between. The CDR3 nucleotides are TGTGCCAGCAGTTCTCGGGGACACGGCCTTGGAGATACGCAGTATTTT. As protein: CASSSRGHGLGDTQYF.

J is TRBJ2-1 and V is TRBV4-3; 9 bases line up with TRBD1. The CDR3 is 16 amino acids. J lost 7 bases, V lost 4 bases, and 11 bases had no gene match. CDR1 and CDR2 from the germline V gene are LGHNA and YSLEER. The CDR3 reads CASSPEGTGFRNEQFF. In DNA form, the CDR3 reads TGCGCCAGCAGCCCCGAAGGGACAGGGTTTAGGAATGAGCAGTTCTTC.

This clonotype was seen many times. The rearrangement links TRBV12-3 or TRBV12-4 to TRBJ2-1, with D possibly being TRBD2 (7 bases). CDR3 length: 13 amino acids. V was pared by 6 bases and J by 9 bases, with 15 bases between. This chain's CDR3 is CASRLGGLREQFF. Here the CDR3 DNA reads TGTGCCAGCAGACTCGGGGGGCTACGTGAGCAGTTCTTC.

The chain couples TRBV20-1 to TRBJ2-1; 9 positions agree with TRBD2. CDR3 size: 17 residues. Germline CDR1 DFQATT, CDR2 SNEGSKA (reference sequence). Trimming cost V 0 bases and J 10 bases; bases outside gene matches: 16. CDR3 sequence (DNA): TGCAGTGCTAGAGATCACTCTGGCGGGAGGGCCTTTGAGGAGCAGTTCTTC. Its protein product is CSARDHSGGRAFEEQFF.

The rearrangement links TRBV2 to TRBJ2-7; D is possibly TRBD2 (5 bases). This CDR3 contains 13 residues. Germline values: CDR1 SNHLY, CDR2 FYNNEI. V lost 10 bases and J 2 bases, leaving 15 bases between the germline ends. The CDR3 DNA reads TGTGCCACCCGCGAGGGCGGCCCCTACGAGCAGTACTTC. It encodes CATREGGPYEQYF.

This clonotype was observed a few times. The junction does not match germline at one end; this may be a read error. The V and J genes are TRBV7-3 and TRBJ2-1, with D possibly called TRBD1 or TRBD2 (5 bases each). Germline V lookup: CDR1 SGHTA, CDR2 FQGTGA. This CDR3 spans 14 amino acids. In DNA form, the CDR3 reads TGCGCCAGCAGCTTGGGGGACGCGGACAATGAGCAGTTCTTC. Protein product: CASSLGDADNEQFF.

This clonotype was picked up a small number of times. CDR3 in amino acids: CSAGWSFYNEQFF. CDR3 sequence (DNA): TGCAGTGCCGGCTGGAGTTTCTACAATGAGCAGTTCTTC. The chain links TRBV20-1 to TRBJ2-1; D is unclear. This CDR3 spans 13 amino acids. CDR1 and CDR2 from the germline V gene are DFQATT and SNEGSKA (reference sequence). Trimming removed 6 bases at V and 3 bases at J, with 12 bases between.

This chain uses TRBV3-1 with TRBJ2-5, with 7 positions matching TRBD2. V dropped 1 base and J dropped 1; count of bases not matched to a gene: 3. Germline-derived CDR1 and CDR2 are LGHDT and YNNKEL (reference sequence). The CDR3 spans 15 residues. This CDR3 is CASSQGLALQETQYF. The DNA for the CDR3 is TGTGCCAGCAGCCAAGGACTAGCCCTCCAAGAGACCCAGTACTTC.

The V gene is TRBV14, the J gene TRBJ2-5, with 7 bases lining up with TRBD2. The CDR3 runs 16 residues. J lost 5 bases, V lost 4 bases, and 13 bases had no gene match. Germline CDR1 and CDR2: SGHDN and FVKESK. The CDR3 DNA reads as TGTGCCAGCAGCCGTCGCCTGGGACTACAACCGGAGACCCAGTACTTC. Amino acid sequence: CASSRRLGLQPETQYF.

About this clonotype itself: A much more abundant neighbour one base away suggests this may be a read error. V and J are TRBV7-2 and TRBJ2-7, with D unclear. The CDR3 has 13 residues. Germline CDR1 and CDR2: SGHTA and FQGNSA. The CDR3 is CAGSNWVSGEQYF. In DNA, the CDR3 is TGTGCCGGCAGCAATTGGGTTTCGGGCGAGCAGTACTTC.

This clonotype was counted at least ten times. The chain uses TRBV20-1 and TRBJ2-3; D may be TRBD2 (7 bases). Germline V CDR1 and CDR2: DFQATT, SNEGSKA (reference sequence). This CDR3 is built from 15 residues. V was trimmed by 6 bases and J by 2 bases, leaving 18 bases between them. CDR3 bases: TGCAGTGCCCCGCTGGGGGGGGCCGTCACAGATACGCAGTATTTT. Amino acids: CSAPLGGAVTDTQYF.

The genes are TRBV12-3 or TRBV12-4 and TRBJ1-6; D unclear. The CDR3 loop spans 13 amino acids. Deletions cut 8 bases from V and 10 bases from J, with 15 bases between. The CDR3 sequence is CASGAGEDSPLHF. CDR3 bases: TGTGCCAGCGGCGCGGGAGAAGACTCACCCCTCCACTTT.

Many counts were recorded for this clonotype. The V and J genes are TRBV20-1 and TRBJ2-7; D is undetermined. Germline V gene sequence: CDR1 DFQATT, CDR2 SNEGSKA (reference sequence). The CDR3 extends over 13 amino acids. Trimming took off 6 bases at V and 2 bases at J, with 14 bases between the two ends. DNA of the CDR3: TGCAGTGCCTATAGGGCGTCTCCCTACGAGCAGTACTTC. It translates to CSAYRASPYEQYF.

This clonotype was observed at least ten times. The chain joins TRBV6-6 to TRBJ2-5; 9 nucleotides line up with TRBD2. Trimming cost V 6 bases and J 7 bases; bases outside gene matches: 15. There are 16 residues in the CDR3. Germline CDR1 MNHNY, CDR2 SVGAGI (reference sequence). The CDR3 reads CASSPQRGAALGTQYF. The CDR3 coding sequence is TGTGCCAGCAGCCCCCAGCGGGGGGCTGCTCTAGGGACCCAGTACTTC.

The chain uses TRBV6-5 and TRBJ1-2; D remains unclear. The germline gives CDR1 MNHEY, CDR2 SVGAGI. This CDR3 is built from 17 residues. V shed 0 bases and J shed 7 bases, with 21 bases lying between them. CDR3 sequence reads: CASSYSKFYGGRGGYTF. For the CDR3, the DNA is TGTGCCAGCAGTTACTCGAAGTTTTATGGAGGGAGAGGTGGCTACACCTTC.

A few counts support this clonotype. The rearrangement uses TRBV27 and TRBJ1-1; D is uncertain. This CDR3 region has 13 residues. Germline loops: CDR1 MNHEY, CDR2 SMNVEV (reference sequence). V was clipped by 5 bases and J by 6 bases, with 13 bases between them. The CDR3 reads CASSPLEEAEAFF. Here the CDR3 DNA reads TGTGCCAGCAGTCCCCTTGAGGAGGCTGAAGCTTTCTTT.

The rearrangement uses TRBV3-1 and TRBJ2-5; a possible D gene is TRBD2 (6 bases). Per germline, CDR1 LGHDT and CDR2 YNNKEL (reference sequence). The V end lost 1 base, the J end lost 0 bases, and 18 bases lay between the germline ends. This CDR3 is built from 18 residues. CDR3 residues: CASSQGPFGGGNQETQYF. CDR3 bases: TGTGCCAGCAGCCAAGGTCCTTTTGGGGGAGGTAACCAAGAGACCCAGTACTTC.

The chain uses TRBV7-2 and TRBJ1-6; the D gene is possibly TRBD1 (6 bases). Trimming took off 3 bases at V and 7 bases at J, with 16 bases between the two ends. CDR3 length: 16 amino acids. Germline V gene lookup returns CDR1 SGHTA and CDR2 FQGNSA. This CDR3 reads CASSFSPTGGNSPLHF. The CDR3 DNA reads TGTGCCAGCAGCTTCTCCCCGACAGGCGGAAATTCACCCCTCCACTTT.

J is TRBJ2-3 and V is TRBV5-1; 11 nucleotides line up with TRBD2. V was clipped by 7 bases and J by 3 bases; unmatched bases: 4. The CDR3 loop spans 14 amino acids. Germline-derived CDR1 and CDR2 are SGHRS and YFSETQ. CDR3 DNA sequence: TGCGCCAGCCATAGCGGGAGGGCGACAGATACGCAGTATTTT. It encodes CASHSGRATDTQYF.

The chain's CDR3 is CASSLLHGQAGSAFF. CDR3 nucleotide sequence: TGTGCCAGCAGCCTCTTACACGGACAGGCCGGGTCGGCTTTCTTT. The chain joins TRBV7-2 to TRBJ1-1, with TRBD1 matching over 7 bases. The CDR3 is made up of 15 amino acids. V gave up 5 bases and J gave up 11 bases; unmatched junction bases: 17. Germline V gene lookup returns CDR1 SGHTA and CDR2 FQGNSA.

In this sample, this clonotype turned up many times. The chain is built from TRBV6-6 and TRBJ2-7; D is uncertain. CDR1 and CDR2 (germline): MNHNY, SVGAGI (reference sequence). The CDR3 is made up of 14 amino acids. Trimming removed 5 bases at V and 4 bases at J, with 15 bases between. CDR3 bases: TGTGCCAGCAGTCCACGGGCGGACGTATACGAGCAGTACTTC. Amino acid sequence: CASSPRADVYEQYF.

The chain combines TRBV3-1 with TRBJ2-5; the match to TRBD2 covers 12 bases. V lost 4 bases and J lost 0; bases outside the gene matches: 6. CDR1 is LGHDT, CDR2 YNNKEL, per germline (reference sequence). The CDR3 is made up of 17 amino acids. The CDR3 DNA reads TGTGCCAGCAGCCGATCCGGGACTAGCGGGTACCAAGAGACCCAGTACTTC. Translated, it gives CASSRSGTSGYQETQYF.